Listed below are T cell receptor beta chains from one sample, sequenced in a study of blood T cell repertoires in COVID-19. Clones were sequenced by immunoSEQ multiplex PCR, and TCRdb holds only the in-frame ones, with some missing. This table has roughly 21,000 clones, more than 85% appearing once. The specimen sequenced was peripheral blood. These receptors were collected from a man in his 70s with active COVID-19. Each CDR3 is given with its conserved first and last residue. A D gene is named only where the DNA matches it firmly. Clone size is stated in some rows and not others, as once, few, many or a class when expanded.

cdr3_aa: CASSWDRMNTEAFF
cdr3_nt: TGTGCCAGCAGCTGGGACAGGATGAACACTGAAGCTTTCTTT
d_call: TRBD1
v_call: TRBV5-4
j_call: TRBJ1-1
clone_size: -
cdr3_length: 14

cdr3_aa: CASSLQYNQYF
cdr3_nt: TGTGCCAGCAGCTTGCAGTACAATCAGTACTTC
d_call: -
v_call: TRBV7-9
j_call: TRBJ2-4
clone_size: -
cdr3_length: 11

cdr3_aa: CASSNALKESSYEQYF
cdr3_nt: TGTGCCAGCAGCAACGCGCTTAAAGAAAGCTCCTACGAGCAGTACTTC
d_call: -
v_call: TRBV21-1
j_call: TRBJ2-7
clone_size: -
cdr3_length: 16

cdr3_aa: CASSEGEAARSPLHF
cdr3_nt: TGTGCCAGCAGTGAGGGGGAGGCAGCCCGATCACCCCTCCACTTT
d_call: -
v_call: TRBV2
j_call: TRBJ1-6
clone_size: once
cdr3_length: 15

cdr3_aa: CASSLQGSGRETQYF
cdr3_nt: TGTGCCAGCAGCCTACAAGGCAGCGGGCGGGAGACCCAGTACTTC
d_call: -
v_call: TRBV16
j_call: TRBJ2-5
clone_size: -
cdr3_length: 15

cdr3_aa: CASSQGLPSQETQYF
cdr3_nt: TGTGCCAGCAGTCAGGGACTCCCGTCACAAGAGACCCAGTACTTC
d_call: -
v_call: TRBV6-6
j_call: TRBJ2-5
clone_size: -
cdr3_length: 15

cdr3_aa: CASSPSPNTGELFF
cdr3_nt: TGTGCCAGCAGCCCATCCCCGAACACCGGGGAGCTGTTTTTT
d_call: -
v_call: TRBV6-5
j_call: TRBJ2-2
clone_size: -
cdr3_length: 14

cdr3_aa: CASRTGTSGPTSTDTQYF
cdr3_nt: TGTGCCAGCAGGACCGGGACTAGCGGGCCCACTAGCACAGATACGCAGTATTTT
d_call: TRBD2
v_call: TRBV5-4
j_call: TRBJ2-3
clone_size: once
cdr3_length: 18

cdr3_aa: CASSGGLTDTQYF
cdr3_nt: TGTGCCAGTAGCGGGGGGCTAACAGATACGCAGTATTTT
d_call: -
v_call: TRBV19
j_call: TRBJ2-3
clone_size: -
cdr3_length: 13

cdr3_aa: CASLPVGLARDISETQYF
cdr3_nt: TGCGCCAGCCTCCCGGTGGGACTAGCGAGAGATATAAGCGAGACCCAGTACTTC
d_call: TRBD2
v_call: TRBV10-2
j_call: TRBJ2-5
clone_size: -
cdr3_length: 18

cdr3_aa: CAWSPVSVGGYTF
cdr3_nt: TGTGCCTGGAGTCCCGTGAGCGTTGGTGGCTACACCTTC
d_call: -
v_call: TRBV30
j_call: TRBJ1-2
clone_size: -
cdr3_length: 13

cdr3_aa: CASSLEAYRNSPLHF
cdr3_nt: TGTGCCAGCAGCTTAGAAGCCTACAGGAATTCACCCCTCCACTTT
d_call: -
v_call: TRBV11-2
j_call: TRBJ1-6
clone_size: -
cdr3_length: 15

cdr3_aa: CASRGTSGGTDTQYF
cdr3_nt: TGCGCCAGCAGGGGAACTAGCGGGGGGACAGATACGCAGTATTTT
d_call: TRBD2
v_call: TRBV10-2
j_call: TRBJ2-3
clone_size: -
cdr3_length: 15

cdr3_aa: CASSYQGSSYNEQFF
cdr3_nt: TGTGCCAGCAGCTATCAGGGGTCCTCCTACAATGAGCAGTTCTTC
d_call: -
v_call: TRBV3-1/TRBV3-2
j_call: TRBJ2-1
clone_size: -
cdr3_length: 15

cdr3_aa: CASSLPTGRPYGYTF
cdr3_nt: TGTGCCAGCAGTTTACCCACAGGGAGACCCTATGGCTACACCTTC
d_call: -
v_call: TRBV28
j_call: TRBJ1-2
clone_size: once
cdr3_length: 15

cdr3_aa: CASSVPSDNTQYF
cdr3_nt: TGCGCCAGCAGCGTACCTAGCGACAATACGCAGTATTTT
d_call: -
v_call: TRBV5-1
j_call: TRBJ2-3
clone_size: -
cdr3_length: 13

cdr3_aa: CASSLATSGSGEQYF
cdr3_nt: TGTGCCAGCAGCTTAGCTACTAGCGGGAGCGGTGAGCAGTACTTC
d_call: TRBD2
v_call: TRBV7-2
j_call: TRBJ2-7
clone_size: -
cdr3_length: 15

cdr3_aa: CASSEAPTYGYTF
cdr3_nt: TGTGCCAGCAGTGAAGCTCCTACTTATGGCTACACCTTC
d_call: -
v_call: TRBV6-1
j_call: TRBJ1-2
clone_size: -
cdr3_length: 13

cdr3_aa: CASSQGRGQGSYGYTF
cdr3_nt: TGTGCCAGCAGCCAAGGGCGAGGACAGGGGAGCTATGGCTACACCTTC
d_call: TRBD1
v_call: TRBV3-1/TRBV3-2
j_call: TRBJ1-2
clone_size: -
cdr3_length: 16

cdr3_aa: CATRERGNTGELFF
cdr3_nt: TGTGCCACCAGGGAGCGCGGGAACACCGGGGAGCTGTTTTTT
d_call: -
v_call: TRBV15
j_call: TRBJ2-2
clone_size: -
cdr3_length: 14

cdr3_aa: CASSPTGGQDFGELFF
cdr3_nt: TGTGCCAGCAGCCCGACAGGGGGCCAAGACTTCGGGGAGCTGTTTTTT
d_call: TRBD1
v_call: TRBV7-9
j_call: TRBJ2-2
clone_size: -
cdr3_length: 16

cdr3_aa: CAMRTAYEAFF
cdr3_nt: TGTGCCATGCGGACAGCTTATGAAGCTTTCTTT
d_call: -
v_call: TRBV10-3
j_call: TRBJ1-1
clone_size: -
cdr3_length: 11

cdr3_aa: CASRLTGTNYGYTF
cdr3_nt: TGTGCCAGCAGGCTGACAGGAACTAACTATGGCTACACCTTC
d_call: -
v_call: TRBV2
j_call: TRBJ1-2
clone_size: -
cdr3_length: 14

cdr3_aa: CASSLDWTTSYGYTF
cdr3_nt: TGTGCCAGCAGCTTGGATTGGACAACAAGCTATGGCTACACCTTC
d_call: -
v_call: TRBV5-5
j_call: TRBJ1-2
clone_size: -
cdr3_length: 15

cdr3_aa: CATSDRLAGGGEQFF
cdr3_nt: TGTGCCACCAGTGATCGGCTAGCGGGGGGGGGAGAGCAGTTCTTC
d_call: TRBD2
v_call: TRBV24-1
j_call: TRBJ2-1
clone_size: -
cdr3_length: 15

cdr3_aa: CAWSVRTSGRAYPLYEQYF
cdr3_nt: TGTGCCTGGAGTGTACGGACTAGCGGGAGGGCGTACCCTCTCTACGAGCAGTACTTC
d_call: TRBD2
v_call: TRBV30
j_call: TRBJ2-7
clone_size: -
cdr3_length: 19

cdr3_aa: CATSRDRGPNQPQHF
cdr3_nt: TGTGCCACCAGCAGAGACAGGGGTCCCAATCAGCCCCAGCATTTT
d_call: -
v_call: TRBV15
j_call: TRBJ1-5
clone_size: -
cdr3_length: 15

cdr3_aa: CASRYGVGSEKLFF
cdr3_nt: TGCGCCAGCCGTTACGGGGTTGGTAGTGAAAAACTGTTTTTT
d_call: -
v_call: TRBV10-2
j_call: TRBJ1-4
clone_size: -
cdr3_length: 14

cdr3_aa: CASSLTSGPYNEQFF
cdr3_nt: TGTGCCAGCAGCTTGACTAGCGGCCCATACAATGAGCAGTTCTTC
d_call: TRBD2
v_call: TRBV7-9
j_call: TRBJ2-1
clone_size: -
cdr3_length: 15

cdr3_aa: CASSLKAGGYEQYF
cdr3_nt: TGTGCCAGCAGCTTAAAGGCGGGAGGCTACGAGCAGTACTTC
d_call: TRBD2
v_call: TRBV7-2
j_call: TRBJ2-7
clone_size: -
cdr3_length: 14

cdr3_aa: CASRPGQGMDIQYF
cdr3_nt: TGTGCCAGCAGACCGGGACAGGGAATGGACATTCAGTACTTC
d_call: TRBD1
v_call: TRBV7-9
j_call: TRBJ2-4
clone_size: -
cdr3_length: 14

cdr3_aa: CASSDEGGYTEAFF
cdr3_nt: TGTGCCAGCAGTGATGAAGGGGGCTACACTGAAGCTTTCTTT
d_call: TRBD1
v_call: TRBV6-1
j_call: TRBJ1-1
clone_size: -
cdr3_length: 14

cdr3_aa: CASSFLQPSSYNEQFF
cdr3_nt: TGTGCCAGCAGCTTTTTACAGCCGAGCTCCTACAATGAGCAGTTCTTC
d_call: -
v_call: TRBV7-3
j_call: TRBJ2-1
clone_size: once
cdr3_length: 16

cdr3_aa: CARGTSGNYNEQFF
cdr3_nt: TGCGCCAGGGGGACTAGCGGTAATTACAATGAGCAGTTCTTC
d_call: TRBD2
v_call: TRBV10-2
j_call: TRBJ2-1
clone_size: -
cdr3_length: 14

cdr3_aa: CASSLDRNEQFF
cdr3_nt: TGTGCCAGCAGCTTAGATAGAAATGAGCAGTTCTTC
d_call: -
v_call: TRBV11-2
j_call: TRBJ2-1
clone_size: -
cdr3_length: 12

cdr3_aa: CASSLRLAGPNEQFF
cdr3_nt: TGTGCCAGCAGCTTGAGGCTAGCGGGACCCAATGAGCAGTTCTTC
d_call: TRBD2
v_call: TRBV5-4
j_call: TRBJ2-1
clone_size: -
cdr3_length: 15

cdr3_aa: CASSVDGRGYEQYF
cdr3_nt: TGTGCCAGCAGCGTAGATGGGAGGGGGTACGAGCAGTACTTC
d_call: -
v_call: TRBV9
j_call: TRBJ2-7
clone_size: once
cdr3_length: 14

cdr3_aa: CASSIGSGKGYGYTF
cdr3_nt: TGTGCCAGCAGCATAGGGTCAGGGAAGGGCTATGGCTACACCTTC
d_call: -
v_call: TRBV7-9
j_call: TRBJ1-2
clone_size: -
cdr3_length: 15

cdr3_aa: CSAGTGTGRFYGYTF
cdr3_nt: TGCAGCGCCGGGACCGGGACAGGGAGATTCTATGGCTACACCTTC
d_call: TRBD1
v_call: TRBV29-1
j_call: TRBJ1-2
clone_size: once
cdr3_length: 15

cdr3_aa: CASGELGGFDEQYF
cdr3_nt: TGTGCCAGCGGTGAGTTGGGAGGGTTCGACGAGCAGTACTTC
d_call: TRBD2
v_call: TRBV2
j_call: TRBJ2-7
clone_size: few
cdr3_length: 14

cdr3_aa: CASSLDVNTEAFF
cdr3_nt: TGTGCCAGCAGCCTAGACGTGAACACTGAAGCTTTCTTT
d_call: -
v_call: TRBV5-8
j_call: TRBJ1-1
clone_size: -
cdr3_length: 13

cdr3_aa: CASSLSGGYEPQHF
cdr3_nt: TGTGCCAGCAGCTTATCAGGGGGCTATGAGCCCCAGCATTTT
d_call: TRBD1
v_call: TRBV7-8
j_call: TRBJ1-5
clone_size: -
cdr3_length: 14

cdr3_aa: CASSDSFGYEQYF
cdr3_nt: TGTGCCAGCAGTGATAGCTTTGGCTACGAGCAGTACTTC
d_call: -
v_call: TRBV6-1
j_call: TRBJ2-7
clone_size: -
cdr3_length: 13

cdr3_aa: CASSAPTGSVNYGYTF
cdr3_nt: TGTGCCAGCAGTGCCCCGACAGGGTCGGTTAACTATGGCTACACCTTC
d_call: TRBD1
v_call: TRBV2
j_call: TRBJ1-2
clone_size: -
cdr3_length: 16

cdr3_aa: CASSTHRVTGELFF
cdr3_nt: TGTGCCAGCAGTACCCACAGGGTAACCGGGGAGCTGTTTTTT
d_call: -
v_call: TRBV6-5
j_call: TRBJ2-2
clone_size: once
cdr3_length: 14

cdr3_aa: CASSSPGLALAGELFF
cdr3_nt: TGTGCCAGCAGTTCCCCGGGACTAGCGTTGGCCGGGGAGCTGTTTTTT
d_call: TRBD2
v_call: TRBV28
j_call: TRBJ2-2
clone_size: -
cdr3_length: 16

cdr3_aa: CASKKGVTTDTQYF
cdr3_nt: TGTGCCAGTAAAAAGGGGGTAACGACAGATACGCAGTATTTT
d_call: -
v_call: TRBV19
j_call: TRBJ2-3
clone_size: -
cdr3_length: 14

cdr3_aa: CATSTNRGGNQPQHF
cdr3_nt: TGTGCCACCAGCACCAACAGGGGGGGCAATCAGCCCCAGCATTTT
d_call: TRBD1
v_call: TRBV15
j_call: TRBJ1-5
clone_size: -
cdr3_length: 15

cdr3_aa: CASTTGGGYNEQFF
cdr3_nt: TGCGCCAGCACGACAGGGGGCGGGTACAATGAGCAGTTCTTC
d_call: TRBD1
v_call: TRBV5-1
j_call: TRBJ2-1
clone_size: once
cdr3_length: 14

cdr3_aa: CAWSVGGYGYTF
cdr3_nt: TGTGCCTGGAGTGTAGGAGGGTATGGCTACACCTTC
d_call: -
v_call: TRBV30
j_call: TRBJ1-2
clone_size: -
cdr3_length: 12

cdr3_aa: CASSLTIRTSGGQPYYNEQFF
cdr3_nt: TGTGCCAGCAGCTTAACGATAAGGACTAGCGGGGGACAACCTTACTACAATGAGCAGTTCTTC
d_call: TRBD2
v_call: TRBV7-3
j_call: TRBJ2-1
clone_size: -
cdr3_length: 21

cdr3_aa: CASSLGRVDNSPLHF
cdr3_nt: TGCGCCAGCAGCTTGGGCAGGGTAGATAATTCACCCCTCCACTTT
d_call: -
v_call: TRBV5-1
j_call: TRBJ1-6
clone_size: -
cdr3_length: 15

cdr3_aa: CASSRNRGLETEAFF
cdr3_nt: TGTGCCAGCTCACGTAACAGGGGGCTGGAGACTGAAGCTTTCTTT
d_call: TRBD1
v_call: TRBV18
j_call: TRBJ1-1
clone_size: -
cdr3_length: 15